Here is one TCR beta chain with its context. The antigen is undetermined. This entry belongs to a study of cytomegalovirus exposure and HLA in healthy donors. PCR amplification relied on 60 Vbeta primers (plus 13 Jbeta primers). The data were produced by immunoSEQ multiplex PCR, yet TCRdb's version contains in-frame clones alone and is incomplete. The sample carries 210,000 or so clones, 60% to 85% recorded once. The V end was cut by 3 bases, the J end by 8 bases, with 13 bases between. Germline V lookup: CDR1 LGHNA, CDR2 YNFKEQ. CDR3 length: 13 amino acids. The study's findings and limits: An ancestry cluster, one associated with Asian ancestry, reportedly showed fewer N-insertions than the roughly 700-donor mean in a later analysis. As was reported, the HLA-A and HLA-B alleles of most subjects were accurately predicted from TCR beta sequences. Prior analysis indicated that the majority of TCR beta V segments exhibited productivity approximately 87% or approximately 30% of the time.

The clonotype was recovered from a man aged 40-55 years in good health and CMV-seronegative. The sample taken for sequencing was PBMCs. The chain links TRBV4-2 to TRBJ1-2; tentatively, D is TRBD1 (6 bases). The chain's CDR3 is CASSQGGPKGYTF. The CDR3 nucleotides read TGTGCCAGCAGCCAGGGGGGGCCGAAGGGCTACACCTTC.